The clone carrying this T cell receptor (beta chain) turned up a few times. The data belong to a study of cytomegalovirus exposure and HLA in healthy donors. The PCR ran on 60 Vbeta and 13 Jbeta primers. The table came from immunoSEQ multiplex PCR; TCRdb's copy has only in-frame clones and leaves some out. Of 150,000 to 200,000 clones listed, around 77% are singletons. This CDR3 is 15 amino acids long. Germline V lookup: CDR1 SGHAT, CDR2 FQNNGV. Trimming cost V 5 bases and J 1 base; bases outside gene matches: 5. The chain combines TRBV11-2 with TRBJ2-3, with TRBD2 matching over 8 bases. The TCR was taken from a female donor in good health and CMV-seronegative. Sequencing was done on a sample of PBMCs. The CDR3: CASSLLGGGTDTQYF. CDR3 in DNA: TGTGCCAGCAGCCTCCTCGGGGGGGGCACAGATACGCAGTATTTT.